The next 3 T cell receptor beta chains were all read from a single sample in a study of cytotoxic CD8 clonotypes in ibrutinib-treated CLL. TCRdb's table, derived via immunoSEQ multiplex PCR, lists solely in-frame clones and lacks some. This table has about 160,000 clones, under 85% appearing once. The sequencing used PBMCs, collected after 24 months of ibrutinib treatment. These receptors were obtained from a human donor with chronic lymphocytic leukemia.

This chain joins TRBV7-2 and TRBJ1-5; D is undetermined. With 5 bases removed from V and 7 bases from J, the gap between germline ends came to 12 bases. Germline values: CDR1 SGHTA, CDR2 FQGNSA. CDR3 length: 13 amino acids. In nucleotides, the CDR3 is TGTGCCAGCAGCACAGAAGGGATCCAGCCCCAGCATTTT. It is translated as CASSTEGIQPQHF.

The V and J genes are TRBV5-1 and TRBJ2-1, with TRBD2 matching over 15 bases. Germline V gene lookup returns CDR1 SGHRS and CDR2 YFSETQ. The CDR3 runs 20 residues. The V and J ends lost 0 bases and 4 bases, in that order; junction bases with no gene match: 11. CDR3 in amino acids: CASSLEVVGLAGGPYNEQFF. CDR3 nucleotide sequence: TGCGCCAGCAGCTTGGAAGTCGTGGGACTAGCGGGGGGTCCGTACAATGAGCAGTTCTTC.

The chain couples TRBV11-1 to TRBJ2-5, with 9 nucleotides matching TRBD2. Germline lookup yields CDR1 SGHAT and CDR2 FQDESV (reference sequence). V shed 8 bases, J shed 10 bases, and the junction held 14 bases outside the gene matches. CDR3 length: 14 residues. This CDR3 reads CASGPSGMDIGQYF. CDR3 DNA sequence: TGTGCCAGCGGCCCTAGCGGGATGGATATCGGCCAGTACTTC.